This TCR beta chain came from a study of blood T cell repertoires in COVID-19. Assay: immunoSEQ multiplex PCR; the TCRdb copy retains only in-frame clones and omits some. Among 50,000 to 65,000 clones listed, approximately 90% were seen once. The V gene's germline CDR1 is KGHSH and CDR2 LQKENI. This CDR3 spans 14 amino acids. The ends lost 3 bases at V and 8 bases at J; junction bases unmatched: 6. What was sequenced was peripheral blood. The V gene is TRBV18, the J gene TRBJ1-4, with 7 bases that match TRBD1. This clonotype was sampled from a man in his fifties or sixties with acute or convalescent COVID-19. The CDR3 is CASSPDRDKEKLFF. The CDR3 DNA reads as TGTGCCAGCTCACCTGACAGGGATAAGGAAAAACTGTTTTTT.